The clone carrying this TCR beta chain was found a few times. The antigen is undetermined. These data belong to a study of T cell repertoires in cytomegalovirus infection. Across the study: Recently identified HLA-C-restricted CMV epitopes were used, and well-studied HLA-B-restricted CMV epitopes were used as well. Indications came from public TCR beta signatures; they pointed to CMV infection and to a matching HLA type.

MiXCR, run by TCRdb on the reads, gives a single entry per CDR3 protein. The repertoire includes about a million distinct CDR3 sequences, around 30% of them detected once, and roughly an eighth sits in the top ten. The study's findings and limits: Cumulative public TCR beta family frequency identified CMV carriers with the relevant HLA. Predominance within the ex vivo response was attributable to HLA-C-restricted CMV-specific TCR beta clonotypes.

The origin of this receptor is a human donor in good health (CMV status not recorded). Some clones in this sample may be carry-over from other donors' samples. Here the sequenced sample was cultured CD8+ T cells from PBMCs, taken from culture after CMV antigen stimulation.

The CDR3 DNA reads TGTGCCAGCACCGGGGACAGAGGACAGCCTAGCACAGATACGCAGTATTTT. Translation: CASTGDRGQPSTDTQYF. The chain has TRBV27 and TRBJ2-3, with 7 bases matching TRBD1. The CDR3 is 17 amino acids. Unmatched junction bases numbered 13, after V lost 7 bases and J lost 0 bases. Per germline, CDR1 MNHEY and CDR2 SMNVEV (reference sequence).